The 28 T cell receptor beta chains presented below share a single source sample, sequenced in a study of cytomegalovirus exposure and HLA in healthy donors. PCR used 60 Vbeta primers and 13 Jbeta primers. TCRdb keeps only in-frame clones here, not all; method: immunoSEQ multiplex PCR. Among under 200,000 clones listed, roughly 72% were seen once. Sequenced material: PBMCs. Receptors were obtained from a man aged 40-55 years in good health and CMV-seronegative.

V is TRBV7-3 and J is TRBJ2-3; 11 nucleotides line up with TRBD2. Unmatched junction bases numbered 5, after V lost 5 bases and J lost 1 base. The CDR3 loop spans 16 amino acids. Germline assignment: CDR1 SGHTA and CDR2 FQGTGA. CDR3 in amino acids: CASSPLTSGGTDTQYF. The CDR3 coding sequence is TGTGCCAGCAGCCCCCTGACTAGCGGGGGCACAGATACGCAGTATTTT.

The chain uses TRBV9 and TRBJ1-2; TRBD1 matches 9 bases. This CDR3 region has 16 residues. V dropped 4 bases and J dropped 7; count of bases not matched to a gene: 14. Germline CDR1 and CDR2: SGDLS and YYNGEE. Here the CDR3 reads CASSPPVSGTGSGYTF. The CDR3 DNA reads TGTGCCAGCAGCCCTCCCGTCTCAGGGACAGGGAGTGGCTACACCTTC.

The genes are TRBV5-1 and TRBJ2-3; 10 bases agree with TRBD2. The CDR3 loop spans 17 amino acids. In germline, CDR1 is SGHRS, CDR2 YFSETQ. J was trimmed by 5 bases and V by 1 base; bases with no gene match: 10. CDR3 nucleotide sequence: TGCGCCAGCAGCTTGAACGGACTAGCGGATATCCTAGATACGCAGTATTTT. Translated: CASSLNGLADILDTQYF.

V and J are TRBV5-1 and TRBJ2-5, with 11 bases aligning to TRBD2. The V gene end was trimmed by 0 bases and the J gene end by 1 base; junction bases not matched to a gene: 8. Germline assignment: CDR1 SGHRS and CDR2 YFSETQ. The CDR3 contains 18 residues. In nucleotides, the CDR3 is TGCGCCAGCAGCTTGGGATTATCCGGGACTAGCGGCCAAGAGACCCAGTACTTC. It encodes CASSLGLSGTSGQETQYF. The full variable domain, its missing parts supplied by reference TRBV5-1 and TRBJ2-5, is KAGVTQTPRYLIKTRGQQVTLSCSPISGHRSVSWYQQTPGQGLQFLFEYFSETQRNKGNFPGRFSGRQFSNSRSEMNVSTLELGDSALYLCASSLGLSGTSGQETQYFGPGTRLLVL.

V is TRBV18 and J is TRBJ1-1, with D perhaps TRBD1 (5 bases). The CDR3 runs 13 residues. The germline CDR1 and CDR2 sequences are KGHSH and LQKENI. V was pared by 3 bases and J by 3 bases, with 8 bases between. The DNA of the CDR3 is TGTGCCAGCTCACCGGGGCAAGACACTGAAGCTTTCTTT. It encodes CASSPGQDTEAFF.

This chain connects TRBV7-9 to TRBJ2-7, with 11 bases lining up with TRBD1. This CDR3 comprises 13 residues. In germline, CDR1 is SEHNR, CDR2 FQNEAQ (reference sequence). The CDR3 DNA is TGTTCCAGCAGCCGGACAGGGGGCAACGAGCAGTACGTC. Amino acids: CSSSRTGGNEQYV.

The rearrangement uses TRBV4-1 and TRBJ2-5; D call uncertain. Germline CDR1 is MGHRA and CDR2 is YSYEKL. Deletions cut 2 bases from V and 0 bases from J, with 13 bases between. The CDR3 spans 16 residues. CDR3 protein: CASSQMSHNNQETQYF. The CDR3 region has the DNA TGCGCCAGCAGCCAAATGTCACATAACAACCAAGAGACCCAGTACTTC.

This chain uses TRBV14 with TRBJ2-6; 7 nucleotides line up with TRBD1. Germline values: CDR1 SGHDN, CDR2 FVKESK. There are 18 residues in the CDR3. The V segment lost 0 bases and the J segment 2 bases; nucleotides outside the gene matches: 7. The CDR3 nucleotides read TGTGCCAGCAGCCAAGATCGACAGGGTTTGGCTGGGGCCAACGTCCTGACTTTC. The encoded protein is CASSQDRQGLAGANVLTF.

This rearrangement joins TRBV29-1 to TRBJ1-4; perhaps TRBD1 as D (6 bases). The V end lost 4 bases, the J end lost 1 base, and 10 bases lay between the germline ends. The CDR3 extends over 14 amino acids. The germline V gene has CDR1 SQVTM and CDR2 ANQGSEA. Here the CDR3 DNA reads TGCAGCGTTGCCCTCAGGGGAACTAATGAAAAACTGTTTTTT. Translated, it gives CSVALRGTNEKLFF. Filled out from reference TRBV29-1 and TRBJ1-4, the complete variable domain reads SAVISQKPSRDICQRGTSLTIQCQVDSQVTMMFWYRQQPGQSLTLIATANQGSEATYESGFVIDKFPISRPNLTFSTLTVSNMSPEDSSIYLCSVALRGTNEKLFFGSGTQLSVL.

This clone came up once. This chain joins TRBV30 and TRBJ1-1; D is possibly TRBD1 (6 bases). Germline CDR1 and CDR2: GTSNPN and SVGIG (reference sequence). The CDR3 contains 12 residues. Trimming shortened V by 4 bases and J by 8 bases, and 14 bases separated the two germline ends. The CDR3: CAWTFRGAEAFF. CDR3 sequence (DNA): TGTGCCTGGACTTTCCGGGGGGCAGAAGCTTTCTTT. The variable domain in full, completed from reference TRBV30 and TRBJ1-1, reads SQTIHQWPATLVQPVGSPLSLECTVEGTSNPNLYWYRQAAGRGLQLLFYSVGIGQISSEVPQNLSASRPQDRQFILSSKKLLLSDSGFYLCAWTFRGAEAFFGQGTRLTVV.

The chain links TRBV27 to TRBJ2-5, with D perhaps TRBD1 (6 bases). Looked up from germline, CDR1 is MNHEY and CDR2 is SMNVEV (reference sequence). The CDR3 is made up of 14 amino acids. Trimming pared 6 bases from V and 5 bases from J, leaving 16 bases between. Here the CDR3 DNA reads TGTGCCAGCAGCAGGGGTGGAAGGGGGGAGACCCAGTACTTC. This codes for CASSRGGRGETQYF.

The chain joins TRBV4-2 to TRBJ2-7; 10 positions match TRBD2. The V gene end was trimmed by 4 bases and the J gene end by 5 bases; junction bases not matched to a gene: 5. Germline CDR1 is LGHNA and CDR2 is YNFKEQ. This CDR3 is 14 amino acids long. The CDR3 reads CASSPRTSGNEQYF. DNA of the CDR3: TGTGCCAGCAGCCCACGGACTAGCGGTAACGAGCAGTACTTC.

This clone has only a few counts. This chain joins TRBV4-1 and TRBJ2-1; 14 bases match TRBD2. CDR1 and CDR2 (germline): MGHRA, YSYEKL. The CDR3 covers 19 residues. V gave up 4 bases and J gave up 2 bases; unmatched junction bases: 10. CDR3: CASSPSPGLAGVAYNEQFF. The CDR3 DNA follows: TGCGCCAGCAGCCCCTCTCCGGGACTAGCGGGAGTTGCCTACAATGAGCAGTTCTTC.

V usage is TRBV30 and J usage is TRBJ1-5, with D unresolved. V was trimmed by 3 bases and J by 5 bases, leaving 11 bases between them. The germline gives CDR1 GTSNPN, CDR2 SVGIG (reference sequence). The CDR3 length is 13 residues. The chain's CDR3 is CAWRKRVDQPQHF. The CDR3 nucleotides are TGTGCCTGGAGAAAGAGAGTTGATCAGCCCCAGCATTTT. Drawing the rest from reference TRBV30 and TRBJ1-5, the complete variable domain is SQTIHQWPATLVQPVGSPLSLECTVEGTSNPNLYWYRQAAGRGLQLLFYSVGIGQISSEVPQNLSASRPQDRQFILSSKKLLLSDSGFYLCAWRKRVDQPQHFGDGTRLSIL.

CDR3 sequence: CASSLGQGLIYEQYF. The CDR3 DNA is TGTGCCAGCAGTTTAGGGCAGGGCCTGATCTACGAGCAGTACTTC. The chain employs TRBV28 and TRBJ2-7, with D possibly TRBD1 on 5 matching bases. Germline V CDR1 and CDR2: MDHEN, SYDVKM. This CDR3 has 15 residues. Trimming took 2 bases from V and 3 from J, leaving 14 bases between them.

The genes are TRBV20-1 and TRBJ1-2, with D unresolved. CDR3 size: 11 residues. Germline CDR1 reads DFQATT; CDR2 reads SNEGSKA (reference sequence). Trimming shortened V by 3 bases and J by 4 bases, and 6 bases separated the two germline ends. The CDR3 sequence: CSASTSYGYTF. CDR3 coding DNA: TGCAGTGCTAGTACCAGCTATGGCTACACCTTC.

CDR3 region: CASRGLGGYTF. CDR3 nucleotides: TGTGCCAGCAGGGGCCTGGGCGGCTACACCTTC. This chain links TRBV6-1 with TRBJ1-2; D gene uncertain. Trimming cost V 6 bases and J 8 bases, with 10 bases left between them. Per germline, CDR1 MNHNS and CDR2 SASEGT. The CDR3 runs to 11 residues.

This clone was counted a few times. The J gene is TRBJ1-5, the V gene TRBV10-3, with TRBD1 matching 10 bases. With V trimmed by 3 bases and J by 1 base, 6 bases remained unmatched. This CDR3 spans 17 amino acids. Germline CDR1 and CDR2: ENHRY and SYGVKD. CDR3 sequence (DNA): TGTGCCATCAGTGATCGTGACAGGGGGCCAAGCAATCAGCCCCAGCATTTT. It codes for CAISDRDRGPSNQPQHF.

The V call is TRBV7-3, the J call TRBJ2-5, with D possibly TRBD1 on 6 matching bases. The V and J ends lost 0 bases and 4 bases respectively, with 12 bases between them. From germline, CDR1 is SGHTA and CDR2 FQGTGA. The CDR3 covers 15 residues. The CDR3 DNA follows: TGTGCCAGCAGCTTAACGGCAGGGGTAAGAGAGACCCAGTACTTC. It encodes CASSLTAGVRETQYF.

The chain has TRBV18 and TRBJ2-7; possible D gene TRBD1, 6 bases. The CDR3 has 13 amino acids. Germline V CDR1 and CDR2: KGHSH, LQKENI. Trimming removed 6 bases from V and 6 bases from J, with 15 bases in between. The CDR3 sequence: CASSRTVPSEQYF. CDR3 coding DNA: TGTGCCAGCTCCCGGACAGTTCCCTCCGAGCAGTACTTC.

J is TRBJ2-1 and V is TRBV5-4; D is unresolved. Germline assignment: CDR1 SGHNT and CDR2 YYREEE (reference sequence). CDR3 length: 14 residues. Trimming removed 3 bases from V and 8 bases from J, with 15 bases in between. For the CDR3, the DNA is TGTGCCAGCAGCTCCCGTAGAGGAGTCGATGAGCAGTTCTTC. It yields the protein CASSSRRGVDEQFF.

The J gene is TRBJ2-7, the V gene TRBV5-1; 8 bases align to TRBD2. CDR3 size: 15 residues. CDR1 is SGHRS and CDR2 is YFSETQ in the germline V gene. Unmatched junction bases numbered 2, after V lost 0 bases and J lost 0 bases. The CDR3: CASSLGSGGSYEQYV. As DNA, the CDR3 is TGCGCCAGCAGCTTGGGCAGCGGGGGCTCCTACGAGCAGTACGTC.

The gene calls are TRBV15 and TRBJ2-7; 9 nucleotides match TRBD1. Germline lookup yields CDR1 LNHNV and CDR2 YYDKDF (reference sequence). This CDR3 is 15 amino acids long. V was clipped by 5 bases and J by 4 bases; unmatched bases: 9. For the CDR3, the DNA is TGTGCCACCAGCGGCACGTCGGGACAGGGTTACGAGCAGTACTTC. The encoded protein is CATSGTSGQGYEQYF.

DNA for the CDR3: TGTGCCAGCAGCTTAGCGGGGCGGGGGGTCCAAGAGACCCAGTACTTC. This gives the protein CASSLAGRGVQETQYF. The rearrangement joins TRBV7-9 to TRBJ2-5; 8 bases are a match to TRBD2. Germline values: CDR1 SEHNR, CDR2 FQNEAQ (reference sequence). V dropped 0 bases and J dropped 1; count of bases not matched to a gene: 4. This CDR3 has 16 residues.

The genes are TRBV5-1 and TRBJ1-1, with D perhaps matching TRBD1 (6 bases). V was clipped by 2 bases and J by 6 bases, with 11 bases between them. The CDR3 totals 13 residues. The germline V gene encodes CDR1 SGHRS and CDR2 YFSETQ. The CDR3 nucleotides are TGCGCCAGCAGCTTTCCGACAGGAGCTGAAGCTTTCTTT. Its translation: CASSFPTGAEAFF.

The chain has TRBV7-3 and TRBJ2-2; perhaps TRBD2 as D (6 bases). From germline, CDR1 is SGHTA and CDR2 FQGTGA. The CDR3 is made up of 17 amino acids. The V end was cut by 5 bases, the J end by 0 bases, with 16 bases between. Here the CDR3 reads CASSTSGSSANTGELFF. Here the CDR3 DNA reads TGTGCCAGCAGCACAAGCGGATCTAGCGCGAACACCGGGGAGCTGTTTTTT.

The chain is built from TRBV7-3 and TRBJ1-1; a possible D gene is TRBD1 (5 bases). Trimming took 5 bases from V and 2 from J, leaving 15 bases between them. Germline CDR1 reads SGHTA; CDR2 reads FQGTGA. CDR3 length: 15 amino acids. The CDR3 coding sequence is TGTGCCAGCAGCGAAACGGGGGGGGTTAACACTGAAGCTTTCTTT. Amino acids: CASSETGGVNTEAFF.

This clone was counted a few times. The chain employs TRBV5-1 and TRBJ2-6, with D tentatively TRBD1 (5 bases). The CDR3 runs to 18 residues. V lost 0 bases, J lost 0 bases, and 13 bases lay in between. Germline CDR1 SGHRS, CDR2 YFSETQ. The CDR3 sequence: CASSLGQGRHSGANVLTF. In nucleotides, the CDR3 is TGCGCCAGCAGCTTGGGGCAGGGTAGACACTCTGGGGCCAACGTCCTGACTTTC.